The 18 T cell receptor beta chains given below trace back to one sample, sequenced in a study of T cell responses to AZD1222 COVID-19 vaccine (TCRdb year 2021). Preparation of the library involved the immunoSEQ multiplex PCR assay. TCRdb carries this immuneACCESS record with in-frame sequences only. Its versions omit some clonotypes, under half of them owing to an unresolved V gene in the studies checked, with the rest unexplained. The sample records approximately 120,000 clones, 85% to 95% of which are singletons. The leading ten clones occupy roughly 1% of the sample. The time point label here, explained by the study, means: baseline before first vaccination. Sample: peripheral blood, taken on day 0 of AZD1222 vaccination. The origin of the receptors is an adult in good health.

V is TRBV5-3 and J is TRBJ1-6, with unresolved D. TRBV5-3 is placed among ORFs of uncertain function. V lost 1 base to trimming and J lost 8 bases, with 25 bases between them. This CDR3 has 19 amino acids. The CDR3 region has the DNA TGTGCCAGAAGCTTGTGTAGCCTCTACAAGTTCTCTGGGGATTCACCCCTCCACTTT. Translating it yields CARSLCSLYKFSGDSPLHF.

The chain couples TRBV12-3 or TRBV12-4 to TRBJ2-1; TRBD2 might be the D (6 bases). The CDR3 contains 13 residues. V was shortened by 10 bases and J by 10 bases, with 20 bases between the two germline ends. The CDR3 sequence is CATVTSSEREQFF. The CDR3 nucleotides read TGTGCCACCGTGACGTCTAGCGAGAGGGAGCAGTTCTTC.

This chain uses TRBV7-9 with TRBJ2-3, with TRBD2 as a possible D gene (7 bases). The CDR3 has 16 amino acids. The germline V gene has CDR1 SEHNR and CDR2 FQNEAQ (reference sequence). Trimming took off 4 bases at V and 2 bases at J, with 16 bases between the two ends. Here the CDR3 DNA reads TGTGCCAGCAGCTCCGCGGGGGCCAGCCACACAGATACGCAGTATTTT. This codes for CASSSAGASHTDTQYF.

The rearrangement joins TRBV12-5 to TRBJ1-1; D is uncertain. Per germline, CDR1 LGHNT and CDR2 FRNRAP. V lost 0 bases and J lost 1, with 12 bases in between. The CDR3 length is 16 residues. In DNA, the CDR3 is TGTGCTAGTGGTTTGGTGACGGGTTCAGGGAACACTGAAGCTTTCTTT. Protein: CASGLVTGSGNTEAFF.

V is TRBV19 and J is TRBJ2-7, with 11 bases fitting TRBD1. After removal of 3 bases from V and 3 bases from J, the junction contained 4 bases not matched to a gene. CDR3 length: 15 amino acids. Germline CDR1 reads LNHDA; CDR2 reads SQIVND (reference sequence). The CDR3 loop reads CASSIFGTGGYEQYF. The CDR3 DNA follows: TGTGCCAGTAGTATTTTTGGGACAGGGGGCTACGAGCAGTACTTC.

The rearrangement joins TRBV19 to TRBJ1-1, with D perhaps matching TRBD1 (5 bases). Germline CDR1 reads LNHDA; CDR2 reads SQIVND (reference sequence). Trimming pared 3 bases from V and 5 bases from J, leaving 10 bases between. The CDR3 spans 13 residues. CDR3 in amino acids: CASSILGETEAFF. DNA for the CDR3: TGTGCCAGTAGTATTCTAGGGGAGACTGAAGCTTTCTTT.

The CDR3 loop is CASSPPGWSGNTIYF. For the CDR3, the DNA is TGTGCCAGCAGCCCCCCAGGGTGGTCTGGAAACACCATATATTTT. This chain joins TRBV7-8 and TRBJ1-3; D might be TRBD1 (5 bases). The CDR3 covers 15 residues. Trimming removed 5 bases at V and 1 base at J, with 12 bases between. Germline CDR1 is SGHVS and CDR2 is FQNEAQ. The whole variable domain, filled in from reference TRBV7-8 and TRBJ1-3, reads GAGVSQSPRYKVAKRGQDVALRCDPISGHVSLFWYQQALGQGPEFLTYFQNEAQLDKSGLPSDRFFAERPEGSVSTLKIQRTQQEDSAVYLCASSPPGWSGNTIYFGEGSWLTVV.

V and J are TRBV5-4 and TRBJ2-5; 14 nucleotides align to TRBD2. The CDR3 sequence is 16 residues long. Unmatched junction bases numbered 3, after V lost 0 bases and J lost 5 bases. The germline CDR1 and CDR2 sequences are SGHNT and YYREEE (reference sequence). The DNA of the CDR3 is TGTGCCAGCAGCTTGGGACTAGCGGGGGGGCCTGAGACCCAGTACTTC. It is translated as CASSLGLAGGPETQYF.

This clone was observed once. The chain joins TRBV2 to TRBJ1-1; D might be TRBD1 (5 bases). Germline V gives CDR1 SNHLY, CDR2 FYNNEI. The CDR3 is 15 residues long. Trimming cost V 2 bases and J 1 base, with 11 bases left between them. The DNA of the CDR3 is TGTGCCAGCAGTGAATTTGGACAACAGAACACTGAAGCTTTCTTT. This codes for CASSEFGQQNTEAFF.

This chain joins TRBV12-3 or TRBV12-4 and TRBJ1-4; D gene uncertain. The V and J ends lost 6 bases and 7 bases respectively, with 9 bases between them. The CDR3 extends over 12 amino acids. The DNA of the CDR3 is TGTGCCAGCAGCACGGGGTTTGAAAAACTGTTTTTT. It specifies CASSTGFEKLFF.

The chain carries TRBV19 and TRBJ2-5, with D unclear. Germline CDR1 and CDR2: LNHDA and SQIVND (reference sequence). Trimming removed 3 bases at V and 0 bases at J, with 8 bases between. CDR3 size: 14 residues. This CDR3 reads CASSMAGDQETQYF. CDR3 coding DNA: TGTGCCAGTAGTATGGCAGGAGACCAAGAGACCCAGTACTTC.

J is TRBJ1-1 and V is TRBV29-1, with D possibly matching TRBD1 (6 bases). The CDR3 contains 11 residues. V gave up 5 bases and J gave up 5 bases, with 9 bases separating them. The germline CDR1 and CDR2 sequences are SQVTM and ANQGSEA. The CDR3 nucleotides are TGCAGCGTTAGGGGGGTGACTGAAGCTTTCTTT. As protein: CSVRGVTEAFF.

Of note for this clone: Different DNA sequences within this sample yield the same CDR3. This sequence joins TRBV7-7 and TRBJ1-1; no clear D. Germline assignment: CDR1 SSHAT and CDR2 FNYEAQ (reference sequence). Deletions cut 1 base from V and 2 bases from J, with 5 bases between. The CDR3 spans 13 residues. CDR3 in amino acids: CASSLDVNTEAFF. CDR3 nucleotides: TGTGCCAGCAGCTTAGATGTTAACACTGAAGCTTTCTTT. Together with reference TRBV7-7 and TRBJ1-1, the CDR3 gives the full variable domain: GAGVSQSPRYKVTKRGQDVTLRCDPISSHATLYWYQQALGQGPEFLTYFNYEAQPDKSGLPSDRFSAERPEGSISTLTIQRTEQRDSAMYRCASSLDVNTEAFFGQGTRLTVV.

The genes are TRBV5-8 and TRBJ1-2; TRBD1 aligns across 9 bases. Germline V gives CDR1 SGHTS, CDR2 YDEGEE. The length of the CDR3 is 15 residues. Trimming removed 4 bases from V and 5 bases from J; junction bases left unmatched: 9. CDR3 sequence reads: CASSTRDREAYGYTF. The CDR3 DNA is TGTGCCAGCAGCACGCGGGACAGGGAGGCGTATGGCTACACCTTC.

This chain joins TRBV5-4 and TRBJ2-7; a weak D match, TRBD2 (5 bases). The CDR3 length is 15 residues. With 2 bases removed from V and 5 bases from J, the gap between germline ends came to 17 bases. Germline lookup yields CDR1 SGHNT and CDR2 YYREEE (reference sequence). The CDR3 coding sequence is TGTGCCAGCAGCTTATCCTCTTTCGGTAGCGACGAGCAGTACTTC. Translation: CASSLSSFGSDEQYF.

The chain recombines TRBV6-5 with TRBJ1-1; 7 bases fit TRBD1. This CDR3 region has 14 residues. Trimming cost V 4 bases and J 1 base; bases outside gene matches: 3. CDR1 and CDR2 from the germline V gene are MNHEY and SVGAGI. The CDR3 nucleotides are TGTGCCAGCAGTTGGGACAGCGGGAACACTGAAGCTTTCTTT. This codes for CASSWDSGNTEAFF.

This rearrangement joins TRBV5-1 to TRBJ2-1, with 9 bases matching TRBD2. The germline gives CDR1 SGHRS, CDR2 YFSETQ. The CDR3 is 16 residues long. Trimming took 4 bases from V and 6 from J; bases not matched to a gene: 11. The CDR3 reads CASSTGTSFLGNEQFF. The CDR3 DNA is TGCGCCAGCAGCACAGGGACTAGCTTTCTAGGCAATGAGCAGTTCTTC.

This chain connects TRBV18 to TRBJ1-1, with D uncertain. This CDR3 is built from 13 residues. The V and J ends lost 6 bases and 1 base respectively, with 9 bases between them. Per the germline V gene, CDR1 is KGHSH and CDR2 is LQKENI. CDR3 sequence (DNA): TGTGCCAGCTCGGGCACAGAGAACACTGAAGCTTTCTTT. Translated, it gives CASSGTENTEAFF.